This T cell receptor beta chain is drawn from a study of blood T cell repertoires in COVID-19. Measured with immunoSEQ multiplex PCR; TCRdb has only the in-frame clones, and not every one. The sample gives around 190,000 clones, 88% of which show up once; roughly 9% is in the top ten. V was pared by 5 bases and J by 1 base, with 8 bases of the junction left unmatched. Germline CDR1 and CDR2: SEHNR and FQNEAQ (reference sequence). The CDR3 has 17 residues. The TCR was taken from a woman between 18 and 29 years old who had recovered from COVID-19. V gene TRBV7-9 combines with J gene TRBJ1-1; 12 bases are shared with TRBD1. Source material: PBMCs or T cells enriched from blood (not recorded which). Here the CDR3 reads CASSRDRGPGKNTEAFF. In DNA form, the CDR3 reads TGTGCCAGCAGCCGGGACAGGGGGCCCGGTAAGAACACTGAAGCTTTCTTT.